The 5 T cell receptor beta chains below were found in one sample sequenced in a study of shared clonotypes between healthy human individuals. This table comes from immunoSEQ multiplex PCR, and its TCRdb copy is limited to in-frame clones, with some not included. The sample yields more than 400,000 clones, roughly 80% seen once. The sample consisted of PBMCs. The receptors here all came from a middle-aged woman in good health. Some clones in this sample may be carry-over from other donors' samples.

The genes are TRBV20-1 and TRBJ2-1; D ambiguous. The germline CDR1 and CDR2 sequences are DFQATT and SNEGSKA (reference sequence). Trimming stripped 4 bases from V and 9 bases from J, with 7 bases between. The CDR3 sequence is 10 residues long. In DNA form, the CDR3 reads TGCAGTGCTATCAGGTCTGAGCAGTTCTTC. The encoded protein is CSAIRSEQFF.

The chain links TRBV10-1 to TRBJ2-7, with 10 nucleotides matching TRBD2. CDR3 size: 14 residues. V dropped 10 bases and J dropped 0; count of bases not matched to a gene: 6. Looked up from germline, CDR1 is WNHNN and CDR2 is SYGVQD (reference sequence). The CDR3 protein is CAIRRTSGSYEQYF. CDR3 bases: TGCGCCATTCGCCGGACTAGCGGCTCCTACGAGCAGTACTTC.

About this clone itself: Other DNA sequences from this sample encode an identical CDR3 as well. The chain is built from TRBV5-1 and TRBJ2-7, with 7 positions matching TRBD1. V was pared by 4 bases and J by 3 bases, with 1 base of the junction left unmatched. The CDR3 totals 12 residues. Germline CDR1 is SGHRS and CDR2 is YFSETQ. The CDR3 sequence is CASSRDSYEQYF. In DNA, the CDR3 is TGCGCCAGCAGCCGGGACAGCTACGAGCAGTACTTC.

The chain carries TRBV29-1 and TRBJ2-7; 8 bases are shared with TRBD1. The germline CDR1 and CDR2 sequences are SQVTM and ANQGSEA. V was clipped by 7 bases and J by 2 bases; unmatched bases: 7. The CDR3 extends over 13 amino acids. Written as DNA, the CDR3 is TGCAGCGCACGATCAGGGGGCCCCTACGAGCAGTACTTC. This codes for CSARSGGPYEQYF.

V is TRBV23-1 and J is TRBJ1-5; a possible D gene is TRBD1 (6 bases). TRBV23-1 is an ORF for which the function is uncertain. CDR3 length equals 17 residues. Trimming pared 1 base from V and 6 bases from J, leaving 19 bases between. DNA for the CDR3: TGCGCCAGCAGTCAATTTACAGGGTACAGCTCTTCTCAGCCCCAGCATTTT. Translation: CASSQFTGYSSSQPQHF.